Given below is one TCR beta chain in context. What it binds is unknown. These data belong to a study of OX40 agonist ivuxolimab in advanced cancers. Germline CDR1 MDHEN, CDR2 SYDVKM. Between the trimmed V and J ends, which lost 6 bases and 6 bases, there was a span of 18 bases. The CDR3 is made up of 16 amino acids. Measured with immunoSEQ multiplex PCR; TCRdb has only the in-frame clones, and not every one. The sample contains about 61,000 clones, about 90% of which appear only once. Regarding the study as a whole: Compared with CD4+, CD8+ T cells on average had more expanded clones. Clonal expansion by week 6 occurred in CD4+ and CD8+ blood T cells (at 0.1 to 3.0 mg/kg).

The starting material was CD4+ or CD8+ T cells sorted from blood, obtained in a trial of the OX40 agonist ivuxolimab. This receptor was identified in an adult with an advanced solid tumor such as melanoma, head and neck, liver or kidney cancer. The chain combines TRBV28 with TRBJ1-6, with D uncertain. CDR3 sequence: CASSPLDSTGNSPLHF. In nucleotides, the CDR3 is TGTGCCAGCAGCCCTCTGGACTCGACGGGTAATTCACCCCTCCACTTT.